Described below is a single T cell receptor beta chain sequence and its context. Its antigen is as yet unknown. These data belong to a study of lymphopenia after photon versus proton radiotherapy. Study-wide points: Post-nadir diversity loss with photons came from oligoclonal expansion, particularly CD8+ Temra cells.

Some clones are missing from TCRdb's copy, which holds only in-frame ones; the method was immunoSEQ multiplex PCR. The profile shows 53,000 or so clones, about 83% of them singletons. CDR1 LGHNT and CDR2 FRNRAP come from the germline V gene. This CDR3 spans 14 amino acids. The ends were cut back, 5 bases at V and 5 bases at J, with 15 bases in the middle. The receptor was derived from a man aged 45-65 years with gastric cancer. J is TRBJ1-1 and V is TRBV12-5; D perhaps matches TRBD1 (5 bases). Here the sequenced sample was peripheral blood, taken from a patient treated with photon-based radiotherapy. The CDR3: CASGPSGPGTEAFF. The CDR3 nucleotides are TGTGCTAGTGGTCCCTCAGGGCCAGGGACTGAAGCTTTCTTT.